A selection of T cell receptor beta chains follows, all from one sample in a study of type 1 regulatory T cells. These receptors' antigens are unknown. In TCRdb, the reads were re-called with MiXCR into one record per CDR3 protein. The top ten clones hold over 7.5% of a sample with 35,000 to 50,000 distinct CDR3 sequences, 9% to 15% of them seen once. Sequencing used cultured non-Tr1 T cells, either the whole culture or a sorted T cell fraction (not recorded which). These receptors originate from a human donor in good health. Each CDR3 is given with its conserved first and last residue. A D gene is named only where the DNA matches it firmly. A row's size may be missing; if present it is once, few, many or a size class.

>TRBV20-1|.|.|TRBJ2-1
CSARKRDKVQFF
TGCAGTGCTAGGAAAAGGGACAAGGTGCAGTTCTTC
>TRBV14|.|many|TRBJ1-1
CASSTPSGTEAFF
TGTGCCAGCAGTACCCCAAGTGGGACTGAAGCTTTCTTT
>TRBV7-2|.|.|TRBJ2-7
CASSLGTTAQYF
TGTGCCAGCAGCTTAGGAACTACGGCGCAGTACTTC
>TRBV12-3/TRBV12-4|.|few|TRBJ2-5
CASSFQGKETQYF
TGTGCCAGCAGTTTCCAGGGGAAAGAGACCCAGTACTTC
>TRBV5-1|.|many|TRBJ2-5
CASSLAGTTQETQYF
TGCGCCAGCAGCTTGGCCGGGACAACGCAAGAGACCCAGTACTTC
>TRBV10-3|.|many|TRBJ2-5
CAISDVQETQYF
TGTGCCATCAGTGACGTCCAAGAGACCCAGTACTTC
>TRBV6-1|TRBD2|few|TRBJ2-7
CASSGTPGTTYEQYF
TGTGCCAGCAGTGGTACCCCCGGGACTACCTACGAGCAGTACTTC
>TRBV11-1|.|many|TRBJ2-3
CASSLGGGPTDTQYF
TGTGCCAGCAGCTTAGGCGGGGGCCCCACAGATACGCAGTATTTT
>TRBV15|.|many|TRBJ1-2
CATSADRHYGYTF
TGTGCCACCAGCGCGGACAGACACTATGGCTACACCTTC
>TRBV20-1|.|few|TRBJ2-6
CSARGDTGANVLTF
TGCAGTGCTAGAGGAGATACGGGGGCCAACGTCCTGACTTTC
>TRBV7-2|.|few|TRBJ1-1
CASTNLGLHTEAFF
TGTGCCAGCACAAATTTGGGTCTACACACTGAAGCTTTCTTT
>TRBV7-8|.|few|TRBJ2-3
CASSFAASPWGTDTQYF
TGTGCCAGCAGCTTTGCGGCTAGCCCGTGGGGCACAGATACGCAGTATTTT
>TRBV4-2|TRBD2|.|TRBJ2-1
CASRPGTSGGYNEQFF
TGTGCCAGCAGACCCGGGACTAGCGGGGGCTACAATGAGCAGTTCTTC
>TRBV7-2|TRBD1|many|TRBJ2-2
CASSLGSTGSLPGELFF
TGTGCCAGCAGCTTAGGTTCGACAGGGAGCTTACCCGGGGAGCTGTTTTTT
>TRBV20-1|.|many|TRBJ1-1
CSARDPQTGELEAFF
TGCAGTGCTAGAGATCCTCAGACAGGTGAGCTCGAAGCTTTCTTT
>TRBV6-5|TRBD1|few|TRBJ2-2
CASSYSILMVQGQANTGELFF
TGTGCCAGCAGTTACTCGATTCTGATGGTACAGGGGCAGGCGAACACCGGGGAGCTGTTTTTT
>TRBV18|.|many|TRBJ2-4
CASSPSVNIPKAF
TGTGCCAGCTCACCGTCGGTTAACATCCCCAAGGCCTTC
>TRBV12-3/TRBV12-4|TRBD2|few|TRBJ2-4
CASSFPERLARNF
TGTGCCAGCAGTTTTCCAGAACGACTAGCTAGGAACTTC
>TRBV5-1|.|many|TRBJ1-1
CASSFGTGYVNTEAFF
TGCGCCAGCAGCTTTGGTACAGGGTATGTGAACACTGAAGCTTTCTTT
>TRBV20-1|.|few|TRBJ1-5
CSARFSGSGPQHF
TGCAGTGCTAGGTTTAGTGGATCCGGGCCCCAGCATTTT
>TRBV20-1|TRBD1|many|TRBJ1-2
CSALTGGEGYTF
TGCAGTGCCCTAACAGGGGGTGAAGGCTACACCTTC
>TRBV5-1|TRBD1|many|TRBJ2-7
CASSSSGTGGYEQYF
TGCGCCAGCAGCTCCTCCGGGACAGGGGGCTACGAGCAGTACTTC
>TRBV30|TRBD2|many|TRBJ2-2
CAWSRRTSGIGELFF
TGTGCCTGGAGTCGAAGGACTAGCGGGATCGGGGAGCTGTTTTTT